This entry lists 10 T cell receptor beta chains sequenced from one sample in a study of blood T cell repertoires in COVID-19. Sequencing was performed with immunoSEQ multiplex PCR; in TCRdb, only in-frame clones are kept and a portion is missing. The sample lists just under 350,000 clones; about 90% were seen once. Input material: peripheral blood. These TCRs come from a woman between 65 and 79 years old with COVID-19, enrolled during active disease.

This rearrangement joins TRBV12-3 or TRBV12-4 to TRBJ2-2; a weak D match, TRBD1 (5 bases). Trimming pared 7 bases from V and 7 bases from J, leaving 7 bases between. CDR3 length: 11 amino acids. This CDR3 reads CASKRGGELFF. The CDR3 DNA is TGTGCCAGCAAAAGGGGCGGGGAGCTGTTTTTT.

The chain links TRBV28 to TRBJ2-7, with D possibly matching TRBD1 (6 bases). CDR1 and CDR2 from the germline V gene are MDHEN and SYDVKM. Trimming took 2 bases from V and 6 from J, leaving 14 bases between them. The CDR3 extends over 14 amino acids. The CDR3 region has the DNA TGTGCCAGCAGTTTACGATACAGGGACGGCGAGCAGTACTTC. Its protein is CASSLRYRDGEQYF. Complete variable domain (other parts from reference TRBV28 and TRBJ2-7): DVKVTQSSRYLVKRTGEKVFLECVQDMDHENMFWYRQDPGLGLRLIYFSYDVKMKEKGDIPEGYSVSREKKERFSLILESASTNQTSMYLCASSLRYRDGEQYFGPGTRLTVT.

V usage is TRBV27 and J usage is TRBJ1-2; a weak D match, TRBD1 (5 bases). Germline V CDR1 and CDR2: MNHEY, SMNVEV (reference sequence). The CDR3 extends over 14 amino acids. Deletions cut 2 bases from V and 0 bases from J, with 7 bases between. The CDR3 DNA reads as TGTGCCAGCAGTTTAAAGGGGTCTAACTATGGCTACACCTTC. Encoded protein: CASSLKGSNYGYTF.

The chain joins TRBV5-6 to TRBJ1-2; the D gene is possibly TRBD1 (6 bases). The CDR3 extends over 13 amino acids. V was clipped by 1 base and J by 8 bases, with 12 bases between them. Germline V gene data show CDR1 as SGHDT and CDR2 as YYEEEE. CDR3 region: CASSLPGAGGYTF. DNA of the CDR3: TGTGCCAGCAGCTTGCCAGGGGCTGGGGGCTACACCTTC.

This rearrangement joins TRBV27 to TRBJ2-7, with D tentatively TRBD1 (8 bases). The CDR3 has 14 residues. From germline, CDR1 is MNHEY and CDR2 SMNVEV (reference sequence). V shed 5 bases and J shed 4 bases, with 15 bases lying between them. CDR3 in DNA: TGTGCCAGCAGTACAAACAGGGGGGGGTACGAGCAGTACTTC. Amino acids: CASSTNRGGYEQYF.

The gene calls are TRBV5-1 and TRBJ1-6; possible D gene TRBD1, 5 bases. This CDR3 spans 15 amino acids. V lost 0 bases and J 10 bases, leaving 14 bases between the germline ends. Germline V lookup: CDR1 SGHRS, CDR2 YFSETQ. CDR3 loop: CASSLEWGGLSPLHF. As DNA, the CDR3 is TGCGCCAGCAGCTTGGAATGGGGGGGTCTGTCACCCCTCCACTTT.

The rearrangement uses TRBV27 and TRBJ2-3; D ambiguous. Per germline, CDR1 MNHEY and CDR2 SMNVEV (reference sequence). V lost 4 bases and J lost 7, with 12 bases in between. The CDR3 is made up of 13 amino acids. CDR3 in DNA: TGTGCCAGCAGTTCCTACTACTCCCATACGCAGTATTTT. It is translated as CASSSYYSHTQYF.

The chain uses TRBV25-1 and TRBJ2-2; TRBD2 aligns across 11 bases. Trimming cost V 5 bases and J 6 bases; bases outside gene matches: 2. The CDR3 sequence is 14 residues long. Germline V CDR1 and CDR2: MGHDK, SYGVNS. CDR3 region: CASSTSGGSGELFF. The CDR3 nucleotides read TGTGCCAGCAGTACTAGCGGGGGTTCCGGGGAGCTGTTTTTT.

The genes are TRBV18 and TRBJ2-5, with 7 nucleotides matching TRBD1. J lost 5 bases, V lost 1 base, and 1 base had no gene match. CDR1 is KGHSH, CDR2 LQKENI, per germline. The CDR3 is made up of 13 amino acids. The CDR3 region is CASSPQGAETQYF. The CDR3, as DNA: TGTGCCAGCTCACCACAGGGGGCGGAGACCCAGTACTTC. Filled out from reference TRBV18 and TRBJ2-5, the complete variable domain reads NAGVMQNPRHLVRRRGQEARLRCSPMKGHSHVYWYRQLPEEGLKFMVYLQKENIIDESGMPKERFSAEFPKEGPSILRIQQVVRGDSAAYFCASSPQGAETQYFGPGTRLLVL.

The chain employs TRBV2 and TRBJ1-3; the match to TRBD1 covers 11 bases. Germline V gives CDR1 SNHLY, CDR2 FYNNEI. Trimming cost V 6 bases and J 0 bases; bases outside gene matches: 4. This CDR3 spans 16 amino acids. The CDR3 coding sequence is TGTGCCAGCAGCGGACAGGGGGCTTTCTCTGGAAACACCATATATTTT. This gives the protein CASSGQGAFSGNTIYF.